The clone carrying this T cell receptor (beta chain) appeared a few times. Its antigen remains unidentified. The data were obtained in a study of T cell repertoires in cytomegalovirus infection. Study background: Both a matching HLA type and CMV infection were indicated by public TCR beta signatures.

TCRdb used MiXCR to reprocess the reads, holding one entry per CDR3 protein. Of just over 300,000 distinct CDR3 sequences detected, roughly a sixth appear once; the ten largest clones hold approximately 12%. There are 15 residues in the CDR3. Trimming took off 5 bases at V and 6 bases at J, with 18 bases between the two ends. Per the germline V gene, CDR1 is SEHNR and CDR2 is FQNEAQ (reference sequence). Notes on the study in general: Of the TCR beta families, the public ones yielded a cumulative frequency that identified carriers of CMV plus the relevant HLA. HLA-C-restricted, CMV-specific TCR beta clonotypes were dominant ex vivo.

V and J are TRBV7-9 and TRBJ2-3; TRBD2 might be the D (5 bases). The sequence derives from a human donor in good health (CMV status not recorded). Some clones in this sample may be carry-over from other donors' samples. The sample taken for sequencing was PBMCs. CDR3 nucleotides: TGTGCCAGCAGCCTTATACTAGGCACAGCGGATACGCAGTATTTT. It translates to CASSLILGTADTQYF.